This T cell receptor beta chain is from a study of T-cell reconstitution after alpha-beta-depleted transplantation in children. The TCRbeta library was prepared with unique molecular identifiers. TCRdb itself ran the PCR reads through MiXCR, one entry per CDR3 protein. This table holds about 17,000 distinct CDR3 sequences, over 5% found once. Study outcomes and limitations: Reportedly, roughly two months post-transplant, alpha-beta T cells arose from several hundred expanded graft clones.

Trimming removed 2 bases from V and 7 bases from J, with 6 bases in between. Germline-derived CDR1 and CDR2 are SGHAT and FQNNGV. The CDR3 sequence is 11 residues long. This clonotype was detected many times. Its specificity is unknown. The sequence derives from a boy aged 5-17 years with acute lymphoblastic leukemia, due to receive a stem cell transplant. The chain uses TRBV11-2 and TRBJ2-7; D remains ambiguous. The input for sequencing was PBMCs, taken before TCRalphabeta/CD19-depleted stem cell transplant. CDR3 sequence: CASSLKQEQYF. The CDR3 DNA follows: TGTGCCAGCAGCTTAAAGCAGGAGCAGTACTTC.